This T cell receptor beta chain was profiled in a study of T cells in Graves' hyperthyroidism and ophthalmopathy. Study findings and constraints: Blood shared most expanded thyroid clonotypes above 0.001.

CDR1 is DFQATT, CDR2 SNEGSKA, per germline (reference sequence). This CDR3 contains 14 residues. Trimming took off 1 base at V and 1 base at J, with 11 bases between the two ends. RNA transcripts yielded amplified TCR beta CDR3 regions. First-round RT-PCR targeting the TCR CDR3 was performed with the HTBI primer set. A single record per CDR3 protein comes from TCRdb applying MiXCR to the multiplex PCR reads. Among about 740,000 distinct CDR3 sequences listed, 14% were seen once. Concerning this clonotype itself: The antigen is unknown.

The clonotype comes from a woman younger than 35 with Graves' hyperthyroidism. What was sequenced was blood. This sequence joins TRBV20-1 and TRBJ2-7, with D possibly being TRBD2 (6 bases). CDR3 sequence: CSARAGTSSYEQYF. The CDR3 bases are TGCAGTGCTAGAGCCGGGACTTCGTCCTACGAGCAGTACTTC.